This T cell receptor beta chain was recorded in a study of T cells in Graves' hyperthyroidism and ophthalmopathy. This CDR3 is built from 15 residues. CDR1 is SGHAT, CDR2 FQNNGV, per germline. V lost 5 bases to trimming and J lost 2 bases; unmatched junction nucleotides: 6. This clonotype has more than one count but fewer than ten. RNA transcripts were the template for amplifying TCR beta CDR3 regions. Primed by the HTBI set, a first-round RT-PCR was run on the TCR CDR3. TCRdb itself ran the multiplex PCR reads through MiXCR, one entry per CDR3 protein. In the table there are roughly 250,000 distinct CDR3 sequences, roughly 22% of which are singletons.

J is TRBJ1-5 and V is TRBV11-2, with TRBD1 identical over 7 bases. Material: blood. The TCR was taken from a man aged 25-45 years with Graves' ophthalmopathy. CDR3 amino acids: CASSVSGTGNQPQHF. CDR3 nucleotide sequence: TGTGCCAGCAGCGTATCCGGGACAGGCAATCAGCCCCAGCATTTT.